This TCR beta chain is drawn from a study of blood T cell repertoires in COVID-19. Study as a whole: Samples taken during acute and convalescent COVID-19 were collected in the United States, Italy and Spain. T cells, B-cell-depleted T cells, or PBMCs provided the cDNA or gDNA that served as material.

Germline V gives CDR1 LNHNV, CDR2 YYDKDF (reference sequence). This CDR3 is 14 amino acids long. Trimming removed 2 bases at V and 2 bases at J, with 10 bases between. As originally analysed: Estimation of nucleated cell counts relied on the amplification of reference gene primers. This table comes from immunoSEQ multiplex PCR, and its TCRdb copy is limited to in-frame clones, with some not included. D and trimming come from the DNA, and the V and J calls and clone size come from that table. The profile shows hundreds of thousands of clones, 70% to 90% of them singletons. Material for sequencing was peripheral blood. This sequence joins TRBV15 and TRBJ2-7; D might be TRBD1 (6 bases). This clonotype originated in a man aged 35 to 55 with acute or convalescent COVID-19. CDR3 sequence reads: CATSRPDSPYEQYF. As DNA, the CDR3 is TGTGCCACCAGCAGACCGGACAGCCCCTACGAGCAGTACTTC.